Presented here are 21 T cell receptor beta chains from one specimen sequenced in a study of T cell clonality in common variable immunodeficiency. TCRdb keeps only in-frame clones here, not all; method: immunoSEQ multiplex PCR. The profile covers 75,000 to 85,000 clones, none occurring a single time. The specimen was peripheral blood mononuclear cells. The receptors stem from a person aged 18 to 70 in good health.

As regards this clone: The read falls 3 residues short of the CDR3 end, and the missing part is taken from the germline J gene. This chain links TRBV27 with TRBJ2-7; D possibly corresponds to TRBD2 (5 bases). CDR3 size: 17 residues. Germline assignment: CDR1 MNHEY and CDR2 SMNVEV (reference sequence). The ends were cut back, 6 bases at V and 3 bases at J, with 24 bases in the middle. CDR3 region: CASSPTRDYWDFYEQYF. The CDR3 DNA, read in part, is TGTGCCAGCAGCCCGACAAGAGACTATTGGGATTTCTACGAG.

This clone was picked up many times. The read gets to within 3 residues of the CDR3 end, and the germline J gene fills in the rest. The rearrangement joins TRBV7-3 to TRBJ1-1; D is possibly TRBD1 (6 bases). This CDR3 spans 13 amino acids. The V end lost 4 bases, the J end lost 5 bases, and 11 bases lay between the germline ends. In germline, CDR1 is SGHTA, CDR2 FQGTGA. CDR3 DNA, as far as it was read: TGTGCCAGCAGCTCACGGGACACTACTGAA. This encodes CASSSRDTTE. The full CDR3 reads CASSSRDTTEAFF.

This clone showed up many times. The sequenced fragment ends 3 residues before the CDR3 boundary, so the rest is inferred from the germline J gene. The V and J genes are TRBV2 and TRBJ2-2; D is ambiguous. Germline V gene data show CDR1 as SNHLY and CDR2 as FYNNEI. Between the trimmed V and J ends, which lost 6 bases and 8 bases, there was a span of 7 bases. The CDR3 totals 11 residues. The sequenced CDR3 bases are TGTGCCAGCAGAGACTGGGGGGAG. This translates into CASRDWGE. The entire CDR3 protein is CASRDWGELFF. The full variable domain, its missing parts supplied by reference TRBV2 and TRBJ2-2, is EPEVTQTPSHQVTQMGQEVILRCVPISNHLYFYWYRQILGQKVEFLVSFYNNEISEKSEIFDDQFSVERPDGSNFTLKIRSTKLEDSAMYFCASRDWGELFFGEGSRLTVL.

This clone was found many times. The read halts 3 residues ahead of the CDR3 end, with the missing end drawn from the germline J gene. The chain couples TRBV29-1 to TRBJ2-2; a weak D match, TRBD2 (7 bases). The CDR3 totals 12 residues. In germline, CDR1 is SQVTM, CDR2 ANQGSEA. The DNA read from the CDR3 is TGCACCAAGGGGGGGGGCCCCGGGGAG. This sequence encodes CTKGGGPGE. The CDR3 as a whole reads CTKGGGPGELFF.

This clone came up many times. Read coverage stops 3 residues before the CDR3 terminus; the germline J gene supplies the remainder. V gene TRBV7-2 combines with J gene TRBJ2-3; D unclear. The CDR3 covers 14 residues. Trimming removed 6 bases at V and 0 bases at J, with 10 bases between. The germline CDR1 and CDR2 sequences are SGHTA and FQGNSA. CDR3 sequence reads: CASRLGQSTDTQYF. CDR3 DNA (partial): TGTGCCAGCAGATTGGGCCAGAGCACAGATACG. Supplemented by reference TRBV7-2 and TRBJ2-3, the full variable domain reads GAGVSQSPSNKVTEKGKDVELRCDPISGHTALYWYRQSLGQGLEFLIYFQGNSAPDKSGLPSDRFSAERTGGSVSTLTIQRTQQEDSAVYLCASRLGQSTDTQYFGPGTRLTVL.

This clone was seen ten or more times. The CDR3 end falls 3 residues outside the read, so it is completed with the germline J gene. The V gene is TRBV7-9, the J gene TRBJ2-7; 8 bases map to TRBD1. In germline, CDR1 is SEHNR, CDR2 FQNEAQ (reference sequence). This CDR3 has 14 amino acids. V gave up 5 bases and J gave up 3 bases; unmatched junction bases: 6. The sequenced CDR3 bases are TGTGCCAGCAGCCACGACAGGGGCGACTACGAG. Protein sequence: CASSHDRGDYE. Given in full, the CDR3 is CASSHDRGDYEQYF.

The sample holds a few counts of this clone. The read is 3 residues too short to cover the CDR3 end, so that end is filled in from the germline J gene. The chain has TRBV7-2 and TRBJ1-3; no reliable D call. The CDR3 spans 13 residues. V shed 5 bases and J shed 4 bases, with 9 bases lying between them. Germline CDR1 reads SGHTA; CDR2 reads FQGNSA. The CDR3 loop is CASSPASGNTIYF. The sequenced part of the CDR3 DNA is TGTGCCAGCAGCCCAGCGTCGGGAAACACC.

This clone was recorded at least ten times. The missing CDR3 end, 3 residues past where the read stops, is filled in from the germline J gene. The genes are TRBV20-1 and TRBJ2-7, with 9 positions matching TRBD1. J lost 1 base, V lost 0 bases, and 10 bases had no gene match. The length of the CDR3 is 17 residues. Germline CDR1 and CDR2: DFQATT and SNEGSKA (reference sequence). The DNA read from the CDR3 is TGCAGTGCTAGAGACGAGGGAGGCGGGACAGGGTCCTACGAG. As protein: CSARDEGGGTGSYE. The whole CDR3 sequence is CSARDEGGGTGSYEQYF.

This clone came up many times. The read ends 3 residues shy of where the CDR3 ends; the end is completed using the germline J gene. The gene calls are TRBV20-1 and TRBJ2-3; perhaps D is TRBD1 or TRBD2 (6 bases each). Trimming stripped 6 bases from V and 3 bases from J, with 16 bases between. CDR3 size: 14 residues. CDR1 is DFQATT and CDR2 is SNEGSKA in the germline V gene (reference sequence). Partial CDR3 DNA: TGCAGTGCCCCCGGAGGGGGAGCGACAGATACG. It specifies CSAPGGGATDT. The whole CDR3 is CSAPGGGATDTQYF.

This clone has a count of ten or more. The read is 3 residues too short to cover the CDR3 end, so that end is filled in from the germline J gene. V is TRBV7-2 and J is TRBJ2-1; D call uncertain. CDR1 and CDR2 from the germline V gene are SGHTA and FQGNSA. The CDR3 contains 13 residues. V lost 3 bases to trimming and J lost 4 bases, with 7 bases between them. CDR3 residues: CASSFDGYNEQFF. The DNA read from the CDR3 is TGTGCCAGCAGCTTTGACGGGTACAATGAG.

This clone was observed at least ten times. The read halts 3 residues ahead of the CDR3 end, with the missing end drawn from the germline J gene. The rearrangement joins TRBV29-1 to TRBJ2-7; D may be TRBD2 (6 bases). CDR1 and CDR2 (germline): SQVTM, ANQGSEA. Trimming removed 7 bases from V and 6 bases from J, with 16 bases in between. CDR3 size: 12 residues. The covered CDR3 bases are TGCAGCGCCCGTACTAGCTCCAGCGAG. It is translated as CSARTSSSE. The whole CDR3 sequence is CSARTSSSEQYF.

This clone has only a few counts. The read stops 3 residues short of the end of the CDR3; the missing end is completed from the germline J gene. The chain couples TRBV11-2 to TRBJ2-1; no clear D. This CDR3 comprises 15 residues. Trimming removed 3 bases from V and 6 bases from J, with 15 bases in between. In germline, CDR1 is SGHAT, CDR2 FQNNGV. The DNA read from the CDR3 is TGTGCCAGCAGCTTTAGAGAATTACCTACCAATGAG. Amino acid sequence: CASSFRELPTNE. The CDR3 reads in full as CASSFRELPTNEQFF.

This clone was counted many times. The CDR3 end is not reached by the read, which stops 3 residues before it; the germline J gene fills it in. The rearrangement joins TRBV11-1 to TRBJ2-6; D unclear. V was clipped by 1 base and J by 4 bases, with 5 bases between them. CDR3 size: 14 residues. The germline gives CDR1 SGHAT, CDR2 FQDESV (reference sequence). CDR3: CASSLEVGANVLTF. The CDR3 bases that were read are TGTGCCAGCAGCTTAGAGGTGGGGGCCAACGTC.

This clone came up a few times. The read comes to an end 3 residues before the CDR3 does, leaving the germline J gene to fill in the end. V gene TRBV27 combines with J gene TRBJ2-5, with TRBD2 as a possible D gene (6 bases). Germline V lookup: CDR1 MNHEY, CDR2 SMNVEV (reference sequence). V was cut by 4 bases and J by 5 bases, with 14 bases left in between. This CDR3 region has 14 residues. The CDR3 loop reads CASSSGLQGETQYF. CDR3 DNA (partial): TGTGCCAGCAGTTCGGGACTTCAAGGGGAGACC.

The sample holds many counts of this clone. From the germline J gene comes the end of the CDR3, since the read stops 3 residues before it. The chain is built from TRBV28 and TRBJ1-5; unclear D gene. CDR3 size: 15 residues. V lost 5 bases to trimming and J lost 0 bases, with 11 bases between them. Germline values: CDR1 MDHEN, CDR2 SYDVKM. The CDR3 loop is CASSRQINSNQPQHF. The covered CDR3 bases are TGTGCCAGCAGTCGACAAATTAATAGCAATCAGCCC.

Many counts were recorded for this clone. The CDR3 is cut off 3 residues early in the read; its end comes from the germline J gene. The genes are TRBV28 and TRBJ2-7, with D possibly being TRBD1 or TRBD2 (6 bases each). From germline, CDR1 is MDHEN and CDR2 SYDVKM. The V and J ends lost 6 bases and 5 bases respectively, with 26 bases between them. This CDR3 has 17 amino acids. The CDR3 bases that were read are TGTGCCAGCAGCCCCCTTTCGAGCAGGGGAAGGGAGGACGAG. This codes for CASSPLSSRGREDE. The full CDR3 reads CASSPLSSRGREDEQYF.

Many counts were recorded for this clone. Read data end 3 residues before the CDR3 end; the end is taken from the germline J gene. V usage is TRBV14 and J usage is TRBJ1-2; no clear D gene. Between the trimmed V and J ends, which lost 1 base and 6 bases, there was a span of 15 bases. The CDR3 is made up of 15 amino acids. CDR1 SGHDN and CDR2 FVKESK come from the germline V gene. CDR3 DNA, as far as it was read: TGTGCCAGCAGCCAAGGTTACAGAGGGCAGGATGGC. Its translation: CASSQGYRGQDG. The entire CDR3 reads CASSQGYRGQDGYTF.

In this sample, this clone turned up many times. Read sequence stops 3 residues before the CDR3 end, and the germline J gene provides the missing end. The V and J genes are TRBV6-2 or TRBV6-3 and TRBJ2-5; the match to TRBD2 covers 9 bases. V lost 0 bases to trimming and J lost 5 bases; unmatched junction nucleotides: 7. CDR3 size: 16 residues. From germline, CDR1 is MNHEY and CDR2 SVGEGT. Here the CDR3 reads CASSYSRLAGLETQYF. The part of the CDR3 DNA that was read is TGTGCCAGCAGTTACTCCCGGCTAGCGGGATTGGAGACC.

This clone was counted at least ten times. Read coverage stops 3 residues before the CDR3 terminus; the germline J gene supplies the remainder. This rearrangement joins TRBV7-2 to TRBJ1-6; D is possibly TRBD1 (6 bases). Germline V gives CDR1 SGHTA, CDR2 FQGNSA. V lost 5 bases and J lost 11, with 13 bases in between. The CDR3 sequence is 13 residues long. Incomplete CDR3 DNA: TGTGCCAGCAGCCGGACAGATGAAGCACCC. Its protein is CASSRTDEAP. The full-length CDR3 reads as CASSRTDEAPLHF.

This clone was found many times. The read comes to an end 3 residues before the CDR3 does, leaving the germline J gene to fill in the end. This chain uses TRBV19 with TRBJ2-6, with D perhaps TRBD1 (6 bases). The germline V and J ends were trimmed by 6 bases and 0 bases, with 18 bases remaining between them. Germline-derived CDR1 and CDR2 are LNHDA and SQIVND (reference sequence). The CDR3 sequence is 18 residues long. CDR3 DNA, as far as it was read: TGTGCCAGTAGGGCCACCGGGACACAATTCTCTGGGGCCAACGTC. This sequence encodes CASRATGTQFSGANV. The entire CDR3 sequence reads CASRATGTQFSGANVLTF.

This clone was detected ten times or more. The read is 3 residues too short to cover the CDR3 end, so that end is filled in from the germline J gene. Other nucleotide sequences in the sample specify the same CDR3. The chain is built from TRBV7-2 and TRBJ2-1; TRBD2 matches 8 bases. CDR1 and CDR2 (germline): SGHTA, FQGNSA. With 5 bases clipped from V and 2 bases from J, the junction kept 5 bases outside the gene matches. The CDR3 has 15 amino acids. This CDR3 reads CASSRTSGPYNEQFF. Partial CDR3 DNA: TGTGCCAGCAGCCGTACTAGCGGCCCCTACAATGAG.